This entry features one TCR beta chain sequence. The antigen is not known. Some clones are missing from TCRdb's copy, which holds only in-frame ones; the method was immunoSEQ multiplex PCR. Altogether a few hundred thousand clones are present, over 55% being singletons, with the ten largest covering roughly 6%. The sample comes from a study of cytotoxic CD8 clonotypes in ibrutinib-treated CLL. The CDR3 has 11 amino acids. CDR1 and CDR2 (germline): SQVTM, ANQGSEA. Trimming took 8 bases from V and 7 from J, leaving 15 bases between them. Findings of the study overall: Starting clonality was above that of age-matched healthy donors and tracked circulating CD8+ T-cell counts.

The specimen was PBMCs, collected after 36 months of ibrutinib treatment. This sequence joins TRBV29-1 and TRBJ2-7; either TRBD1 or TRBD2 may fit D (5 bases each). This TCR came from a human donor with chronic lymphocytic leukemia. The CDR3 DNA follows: TGCAGCTTCCGGGACCCACGGGAGCAGTACTTC. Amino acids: CSFRDPREQYF.